The TCR beta chain under discussion was sequenced for a study of T cell responses to AZD1222 COVID-19 vaccine. Whole-study results and caveats: Spike-specific TCR breadth and depth rose after two AZD1222 doses. Among vaccine-associated CD4 TCRs, coverage spanned spike, with dominance at 160-218 and 743-854.

V lost 2 bases, J lost 2 bases, and 14 bases lay in between. Germline CDR1 is SGHTA and CDR2 is FQGNSA. CDR3 size: 16 residues. This clone has just one count. Its specificity is unknown. TCRdb's copy holds only in-frame clones and misses some; the assay was immunoSEQ multiplex PCR. The sample shows around 130,000 clones, about nine tenths of them seen only once. The gene calls are TRBV7-2 and TRBJ2-3; D is undetermined. Sample: peripheral blood, taken 28 days after the second AZD1222 dose. This TCR came from an adult who received the AZD1222 COVID-19 vaccine. DNA of the CDR3: TGTGCCAGCAGCTTATCTTACGGGCACCACACAGATACGCAGTATTTT. Translating it yields CASSLSYGHHTDTQYF.